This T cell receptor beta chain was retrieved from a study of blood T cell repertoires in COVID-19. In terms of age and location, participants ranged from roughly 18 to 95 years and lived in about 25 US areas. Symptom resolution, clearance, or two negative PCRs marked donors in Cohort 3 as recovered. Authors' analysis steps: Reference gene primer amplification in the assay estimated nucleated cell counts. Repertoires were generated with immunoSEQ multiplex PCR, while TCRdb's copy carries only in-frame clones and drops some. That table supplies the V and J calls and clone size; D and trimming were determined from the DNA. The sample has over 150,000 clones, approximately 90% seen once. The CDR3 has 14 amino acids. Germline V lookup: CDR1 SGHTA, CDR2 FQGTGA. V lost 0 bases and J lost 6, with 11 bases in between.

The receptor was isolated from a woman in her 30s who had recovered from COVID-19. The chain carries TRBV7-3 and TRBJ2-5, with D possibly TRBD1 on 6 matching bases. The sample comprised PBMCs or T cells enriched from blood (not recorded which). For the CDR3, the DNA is TGTGCCAGCAGCTTAACGGCAGGGGACCAGACCCAGTACTTC. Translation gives CASSLTAGDQTQYF.